The source of this TCR beta chain is a study of spatial heterogeneity in lung cancer. Trimming pared 2 bases from V and 7 bases from J, leaving 11 bases between. Germline values: CDR1 SGHTA, CDR2 FQGNSA. The CDR3 loop spans 13 amino acids. TCRdb passed the 5' RACE reads through MiXCR, listing each CDR3 protein once. Among tens of thousands of distinct CDR3 sequences listed, around 15% were seen once. Documented time point: sample taken at primary tumor resection. This TCR was recovered from a male donor with early-stage non-small cell lung cancer. The source was PBMCs, collected at surgery. The V gene is TRBV7-2, the J gene TRBJ1-1; D is unresolved. CDR3 sequence: CASSLPSRVEAFF. CDR3 nucleotides: TGTGCCAGCAGCTTACCATCCCGGGTTGAAGCTTTCTTT.